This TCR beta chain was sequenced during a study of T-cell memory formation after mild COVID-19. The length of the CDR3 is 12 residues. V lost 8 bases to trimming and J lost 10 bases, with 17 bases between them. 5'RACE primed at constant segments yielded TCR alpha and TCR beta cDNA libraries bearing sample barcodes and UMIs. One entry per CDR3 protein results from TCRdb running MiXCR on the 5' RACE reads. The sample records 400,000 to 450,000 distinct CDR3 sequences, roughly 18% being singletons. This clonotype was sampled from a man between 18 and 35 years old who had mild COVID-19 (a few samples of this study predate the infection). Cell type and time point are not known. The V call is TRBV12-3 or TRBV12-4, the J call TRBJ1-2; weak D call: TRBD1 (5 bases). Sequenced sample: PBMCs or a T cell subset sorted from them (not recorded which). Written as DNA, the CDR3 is TGTGCCAGCGCCTCTCCCCCAGGGTCCTACACCTTC. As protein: CASASPPGSYTF.